This entry lists 18 T cell receptor beta chains sequenced from one sample in a study of cytomegalovirus exposure and HLA in healthy donors (dated by TCRdb to about 2017). Library preparation was by the immunoSEQ multiplex PCR assay. For the multiplex PCR, a mixture combining 60 forward primers for TCR Vbeta segments and 13 reverse primers for TCR Jbeta segments was used. TCRdb took over this immuneACCESS table, retaining in-frame rearrangements with V and J assigned. Such tables are incomplete; in checked studies, under half of the missing clones stem from an unresolved V gene, and the remainder is unexplained. The sample profile shows over 200,000 clones; 70% to 80% of them were found once. Together, the top ten hold about 1.9% of the sample. Sequencing was done on a sample of PBMCs. The receptors here all came from a woman in her 30s in good health and CMV-seronegative.

The V and J genes are TRBV29-1 and TRBJ1-1; D is possibly TRBD1 (6 bases). V was clipped by 7 bases and J by 4 bases, with 10 bases between them. CDR1 and CDR2 from the germline V gene are SQVTM and ANQGSEA. The CDR3 has 11 residues. The CDR3 DNA is TGCAGCGCCCACAGGGTCACTGAAGCTTTCTTT. Its protein is CSAHRVTEAFF.

The V gene is TRBV7-2, the J gene TRBJ2-2; D is undetermined. Trimming took off 3 bases at V and 3 bases at J, with 17 bases between the two ends. The V gene's germline CDR1 is SGHTA and CDR2 FQGNSA. The CDR3 is 17 residues long. For the CDR3, the DNA is TGTGCCAGCAGCTTGACTTTTGCCGACTGGGACACCGGGGAGCTGTTTTTT. It translates to CASSLTFADWDTGELFF.

This clone has only one observation. The CDR3, as DNA: TGTGCCAGTAGTATTCAGGACTTAGAAGGCAATGAGCAGTTCTTC. Translating gives CASSIQDLEGNEQFF. The rearrangement uses TRBV19 and TRBJ2-1; D is possibly TRBD2 (5 bases). Germline CDR1 is LNHDA and CDR2 is SQIVND (reference sequence). Trimming removed 3 bases from V and 6 bases from J, with 15 bases in between. This CDR3 has 15 amino acids.

The chain uses TRBV7-8 and TRBJ1-5; 9 bases are a match to TRBD1. This CDR3 region has 20 residues. The germline gives CDR1 SGHVS, CDR2 FQNEAQ. Trimming at V came to 4 bases and at J to 0 bases, leaving 16 bases not matched to a gene. CDR3 sequence reads: CASSWAAMDRGSSSNQPQHF. CDR3 nucleotide sequence: TGTGCCAGCAGCTGGGCTGCCATGGACAGGGGATCAAGTAGCAATCAGCCCCAGCATTTT.

V is TRBV7-9 and J is TRBJ1-2; possible D gene TRBD1, 6 bases. This CDR3 comprises 14 residues. Germline lookup yields CDR1 SEHNR and CDR2 FQNEAQ (reference sequence). The ends were cut back, 5 bases at V and 3 bases at J, with 13 bases in the middle. DNA for the CDR3: TGTGCCAGCAGCAGAACGGACAGTTACTATGGCTACACCTTC. Amino acid sequence: CASSRTDSYYGYTF.

This chain uses TRBV27 with TRBJ2-7; 7 nucleotides match TRBD1. Trimming removed 5 bases from V and 6 bases from J; junction bases left unmatched: 10. Germline assignment: CDR1 MNHEY and CDR2 SMNVEV (reference sequence). The CDR3 spans 14 residues. The CDR3 sequence: CASSAQDRTVEQYF. The CDR3, as DNA: TGTGCCAGCAGTGCACAGGACAGGACGGTCGAGCAGTACTTC.

As for this clone: Its ends do not fully match the called genes, so a read error is possible. The chain recombines TRBV7-9 with TRBJ1-1; 8 nucleotides align to TRBD1. Germline CDR1 reads SEHNR; CDR2 reads FQNEAQ (reference sequence). The CDR3 extends over 16 amino acids. The CDR3 DNA reads TGTTCCAGCAGCTCATATTATCAGGGGGCAAACACTGAAGCTTTCTTT. It yields the protein CSSSSYYQGANTEAFF.

This clone was counted only a few times. The chain is built from TRBV18 and TRBJ2-1, with D hard to call. V gave up 1 base and J gave up 10 bases, with 5 bases separating them. The CDR3 is made up of 11 amino acids. Germline V CDR1 and CDR2: KGHSH, LQKENI. The CDR3 nucleotides read TGTGCCAGCTCACCACGGGCAGAGCAGTTCTTC. It codes for CASSPRAEQFF.

In DNA, the CDR3 is TGTGCCTGGGACAGGGGGAGATATGGCTACACCTTC. As protein: CAWDRGRYGYTF. The chain has TRBV30 and TRBJ1-2; TRBD1 agrees at 9 bases. The V and J ends lost 5 bases and 5 bases, in that order; junction bases with no gene match: 3. CDR1 is GTSNPN, CDR2 SVGIG, per germline (reference sequence). CDR3 length equals 12 residues.

CDR3 protein: CASSGGRAGAGEQFF. The CDR3 bases are TGTGCCAGCAGTGGGGGGAGGGCGGGAGCGGGTGAGCAGTTCTTC. The V and J genes are TRBV2 and TRBJ2-1; 7 bases fit TRBD2. This CDR3 spans 15 amino acids. Germline V gene sequence: CDR1 SNHLY, CDR2 FYNNEI. V trimming: 4 bases; J trimming: 9 bases; junction bases outside the gene matches: 12.

The chain links TRBV30 to TRBJ2-1, with 9 bases that match TRBD1. CDR3 size: 14 residues. After removal of 5 bases from V and 8 bases from J, the junction contained 10 bases not matched to a gene. Looked up from germline, CDR1 is GTSNPN and CDR2 is SVGIG (reference sequence). The CDR3 DNA reads as TGTGCCTGGTCTCCGGGACAGGGAAAACATGAGCAGTTCTTC. The encoded protein is CAWSPGQGKHEQFF. The full variable domain, with the rest looked up from reference TRBV30 and TRBJ2-1, is SQTIHQWPATLVQPVGSPLSLECTVEGTSNPNLYWYRQAAGRGLQLLFYSVGIGQISSEVPQNLSASRPQDRQFILSSKKLLLSDSGFYLCAWSPGQGKHEQFFGPGTRLTVL.

This chain uses TRBV6-5 with TRBJ2-7, with D possibly being TRBD1 (6 bases). The germline V and J ends were trimmed by 2 bases and 3 bases, with 17 bases remaining between them. Germline CDR1 and CDR2: MNHEY and SVGAGI. This CDR3 has 16 residues. The CDR3 here is CASSYPPGRGRYEQYF. CDR3 sequence (DNA): TGTGCCAGCAGTTACCCCCCCGGCAGGGGACGCTACGAGCAGTACTTC.

The V gene is TRBV7-3, the J gene TRBJ2-7; 12 bases align to TRBD2. The CDR3 extends over 14 amino acids. The V segment lost 5 bases and the J segment 4 bases; nucleotides outside the gene matches: 3. Germline V gives CDR1 SGHTA, CDR2 FQGTGA. CDR3 sequence (DNA): TGTGCCAGCAGCCTCGGACTAGCGGGATACGAGCAGTACTTC. This gives the protein CASSLGLAGYEQYF.

The J gene is TRBJ1-6, the V gene TRBV9; no clear D. With 4 bases removed from V and 8 bases from J, the gap between germline ends came to 16 bases. Germline V gives CDR1 SGDLS, CDR2 YYNGEE. This CDR3 comprises 15 residues. The CDR3 nucleotides are TGTGCCAGCAGCTATGGAGCAGTTCCGGATTCACCCCTCCACTTT. Its translation is CASSYGAVPDSPLHF.

The chain is built from TRBV11-3 and TRBJ2-2; TRBD2 agrees at 9 bases. The CDR3 contains 15 residues. The junction had 4 bases not matched to a gene; V was cut back by 3 bases and J by 5 bases. Germline loops: CDR1 SGHNT, CDR2 YENEEA. The CDR3 region is CASSFLAGRTGELFF. DNA for the CDR3: TGTGCCAGCAGCTTTCTAGCGGGGAGAACCGGGGAGCTGTTTTTT.

This sequence joins TRBV15 and TRBJ2-5; D possibly corresponds to TRBD1 (5 bases). The assigned J gene may be wrong: the sequence end matches TRBJ2-7 better. CDR3 length equals 14 residues. In germline, CDR1 is LNHNV, CDR2 YYDKDF (reference sequence). CDR3 bases: TGTGCCACCAGCAGAGGGCAAACAGGTTACGAGCAGTACTTC. Protein sequence: CATSRGQTGYEQYF.

The chain combines TRBV2 with TRBJ1-1; 8 nucleotides align to TRBD1. The germline V gene encodes CDR1 SNHLY and CDR2 FYNNEI. V shed 6 bases and J 6 bases; nucleotides not matched to a gene: 9. The CDR3 runs to 14 residues. Here the CDR3 reads CASRVLGQESEAFF. CDR3 DNA sequence: TGTGCCAGCAGGGTGTTGGGACAGGAGTCTGAAGCTTTCTTT.

The chain has TRBV6-1 and TRBJ2-3; D is ambiguous. Germline V gene lookup returns CDR1 MNHNS and CDR2 SASEGT. There are 12 residues in the CDR3. With 7 bases removed from V and 6 bases from J, the gap between germline ends came to 11 bases. CDR3 coding DNA: TGTGCCAGCAAGAAGCTCTGGGATACGCAGTATTTT. Its translation: CASKKLWDTQYF.